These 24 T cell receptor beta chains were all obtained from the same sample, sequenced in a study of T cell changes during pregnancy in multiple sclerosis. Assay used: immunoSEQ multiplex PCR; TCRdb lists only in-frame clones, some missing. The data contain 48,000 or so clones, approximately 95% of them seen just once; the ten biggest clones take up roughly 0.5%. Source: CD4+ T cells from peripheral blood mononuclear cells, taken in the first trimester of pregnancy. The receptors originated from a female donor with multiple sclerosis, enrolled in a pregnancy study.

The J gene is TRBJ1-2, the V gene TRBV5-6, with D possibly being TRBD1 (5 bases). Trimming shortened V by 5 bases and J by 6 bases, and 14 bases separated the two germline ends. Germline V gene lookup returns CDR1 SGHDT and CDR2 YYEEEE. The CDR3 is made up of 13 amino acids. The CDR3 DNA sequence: TGTGCCAGCAGTCTCCGACAGTCGGATGGCTACACCTTC. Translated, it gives CASSLRQSDGYTF. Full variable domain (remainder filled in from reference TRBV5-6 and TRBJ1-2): DAGVTQSPTHLIKTRGQQVTLRCSPKSGHDTVSWYQQALGQGPQFIFQYYEEEERQRGNFPDRFSGHQFPNYSSELNVNALLLGDSALYLCASSLRQSDGYTFGSGTRLTVV.

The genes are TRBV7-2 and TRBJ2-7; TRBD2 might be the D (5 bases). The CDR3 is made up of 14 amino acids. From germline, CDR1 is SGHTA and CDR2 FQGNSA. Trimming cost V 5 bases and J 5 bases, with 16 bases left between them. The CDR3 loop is CASSPLGRGNEQYF. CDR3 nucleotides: TGTGCCAGCAGCCCATTAGGTAGAGGGAACGAGCAGTACTTC.

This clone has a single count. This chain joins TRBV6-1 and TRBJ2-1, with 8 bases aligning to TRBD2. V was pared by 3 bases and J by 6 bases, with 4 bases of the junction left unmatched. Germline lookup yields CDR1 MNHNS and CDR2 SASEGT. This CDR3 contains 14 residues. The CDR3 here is CASSDLGTSNEQFF. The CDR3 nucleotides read TGTGCCAGCAGTGACCTCGGGACTAGCAATGAGCAGTTCTTC.

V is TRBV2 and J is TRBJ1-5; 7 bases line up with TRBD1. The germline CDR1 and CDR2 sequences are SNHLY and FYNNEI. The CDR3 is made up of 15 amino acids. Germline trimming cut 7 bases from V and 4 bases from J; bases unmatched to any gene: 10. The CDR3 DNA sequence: TGTGCCAGCACCCTGACAGGGTCGGGGAATCAGCCCCAGCATTTT. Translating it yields CASTLTGSGNQPQHF.

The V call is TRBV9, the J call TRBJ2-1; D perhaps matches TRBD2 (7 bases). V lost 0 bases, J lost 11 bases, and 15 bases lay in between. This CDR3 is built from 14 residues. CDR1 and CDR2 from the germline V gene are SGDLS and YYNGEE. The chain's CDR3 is CASSVDGGGGKQFF. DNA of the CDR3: TGTGCCAGCAGCGTAGACGGAGGGGGGGGCAAGCAGTTCTTC.

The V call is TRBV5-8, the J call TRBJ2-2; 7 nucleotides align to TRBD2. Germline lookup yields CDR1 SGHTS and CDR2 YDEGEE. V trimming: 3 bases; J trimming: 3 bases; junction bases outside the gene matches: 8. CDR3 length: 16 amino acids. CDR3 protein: CASSSWGGLDTGELFF. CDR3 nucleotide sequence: TGTGCCAGCAGCTCGTGGGGGGGATTGGACACCGGGGAGCTGTTTTTT.

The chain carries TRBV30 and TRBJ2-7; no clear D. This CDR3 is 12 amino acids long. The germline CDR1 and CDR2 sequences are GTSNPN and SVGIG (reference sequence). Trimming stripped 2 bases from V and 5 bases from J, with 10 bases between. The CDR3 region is CAWSLGLDEQYF. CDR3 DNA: TGTGCCTGGAGTCTTGGCTTGGACGAGCAGTACTTC.

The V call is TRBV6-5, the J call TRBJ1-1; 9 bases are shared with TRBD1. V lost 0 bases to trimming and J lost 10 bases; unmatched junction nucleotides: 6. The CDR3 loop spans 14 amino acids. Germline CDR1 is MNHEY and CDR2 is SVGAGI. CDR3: CASSYSGTGRSAFF. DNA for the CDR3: TGTGCCAGCAGTTACTCCGGGACAGGGAGATCAGCTTTCTTT.

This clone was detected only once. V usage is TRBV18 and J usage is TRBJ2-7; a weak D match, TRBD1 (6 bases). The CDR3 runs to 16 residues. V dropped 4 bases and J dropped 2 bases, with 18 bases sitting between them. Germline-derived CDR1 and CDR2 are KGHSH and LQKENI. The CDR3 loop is CASSQVSGRGAYEQYF. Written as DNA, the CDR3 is TGTGCCAGCTCACAAGTATCGGGCAGGGGAGCCTACGAGCAGTACTTC.

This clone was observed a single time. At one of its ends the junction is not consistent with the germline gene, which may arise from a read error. CDR3 loop: CASSGGQGSAGGLFF. DNA for the CDR3: TGCGCCAGCAGCGGAGGACAGGGTTCCGCCGGGGGGCTGTTTTTT. J is TRBJ2-2 and V is TRBV5-1; TRBD1 agrees at 8 bases. The CDR3 runs 15 residues. Germline-derived CDR1 and CDR2 are SGHRS and YFSETQ.

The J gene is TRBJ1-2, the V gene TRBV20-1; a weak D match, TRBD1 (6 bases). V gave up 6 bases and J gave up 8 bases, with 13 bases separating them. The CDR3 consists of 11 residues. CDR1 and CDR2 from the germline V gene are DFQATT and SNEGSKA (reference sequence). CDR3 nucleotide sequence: TGCAGTGCCTCCCGACAGGAAGGCTACACCTTC. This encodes CSASRQEGYTF.

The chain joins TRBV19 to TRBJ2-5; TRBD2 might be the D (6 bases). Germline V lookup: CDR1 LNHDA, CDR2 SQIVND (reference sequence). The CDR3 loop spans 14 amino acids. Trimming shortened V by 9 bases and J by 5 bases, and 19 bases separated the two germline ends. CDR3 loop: CASAISGRGETQYF. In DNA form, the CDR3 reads TGTGCCAGCGCCATCTCGGGTCGGGGGGAGACCCAGTACTTC.

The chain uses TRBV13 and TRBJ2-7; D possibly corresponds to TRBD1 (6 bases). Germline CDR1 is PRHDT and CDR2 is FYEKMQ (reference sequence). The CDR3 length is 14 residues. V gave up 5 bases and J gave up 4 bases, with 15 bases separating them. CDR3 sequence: CASSPARGTYEQYF. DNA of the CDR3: TGTGCCAGCAGCCCCGCCAGGGGTACGTACGAGCAGTACTTC.

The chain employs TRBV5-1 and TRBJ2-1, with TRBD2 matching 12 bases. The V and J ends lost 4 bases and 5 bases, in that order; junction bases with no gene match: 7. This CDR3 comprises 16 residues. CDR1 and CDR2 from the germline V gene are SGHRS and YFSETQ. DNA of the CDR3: TGCGCCAGCAGCCGTACTAGCGGGGGGTTCCACAATGAGCAGTTCTTC. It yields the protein CASSRTSGGFHNEQFF.

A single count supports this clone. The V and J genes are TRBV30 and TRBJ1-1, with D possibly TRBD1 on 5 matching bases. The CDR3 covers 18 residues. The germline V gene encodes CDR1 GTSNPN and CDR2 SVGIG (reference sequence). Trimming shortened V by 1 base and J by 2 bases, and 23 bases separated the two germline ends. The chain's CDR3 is CAWSDAKGAEALNTEAFF. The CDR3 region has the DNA TGTGCCTGGAGTGACGCGAAAGGGGCAGAGGCTCTAAACACTGAAGCTTTCTTT.

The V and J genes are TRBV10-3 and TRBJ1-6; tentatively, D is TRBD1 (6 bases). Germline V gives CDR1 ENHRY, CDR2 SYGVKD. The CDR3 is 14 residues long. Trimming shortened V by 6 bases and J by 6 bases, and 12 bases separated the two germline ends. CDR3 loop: CAIREDSPNSPLHF. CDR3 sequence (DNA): TGTGCCATCAGGGAGGACAGTCCTAATTCACCCCTCCACTTT.

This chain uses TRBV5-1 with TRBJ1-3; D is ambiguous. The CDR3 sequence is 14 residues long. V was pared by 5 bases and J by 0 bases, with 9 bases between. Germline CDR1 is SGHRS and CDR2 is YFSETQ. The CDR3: CASRSGISGNTIYF. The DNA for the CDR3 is TGCGCCAGCAGGTCAGGTATCTCTGGAAACACCATATATTTT.

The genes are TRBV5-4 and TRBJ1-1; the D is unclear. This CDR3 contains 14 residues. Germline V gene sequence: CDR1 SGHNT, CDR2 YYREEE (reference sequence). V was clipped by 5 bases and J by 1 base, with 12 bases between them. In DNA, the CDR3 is TGTGCCAGCAGACCCGGGTTAGGGAACACTGAAGCTTTCTTT. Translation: CASRPGLGNTEAFF.

The CDR3 here is CASSWTSRGSTEAFF. The DNA for the CDR3 is TGTGCCAGCAGCTGGACCTCACGGGGGAGCACTGAAGCTTTCTTT. The V and J genes are TRBV7-9 and TRBJ1-1; D possibly corresponds to TRBD1 (5 bases). The CDR3 spans 15 residues. Between the trimmed V and J ends, which lost 4 bases and 4 bases, there was a span of 16 bases. CDR1 is SEHNR, CDR2 FQNEAQ, per germline (reference sequence). The full variable domain, with the rest looked up from reference TRBV7-9 and TRBJ1-1, is DTGVSQNPRHKITKRGQNVTFRCDPISEHNRLYWYRQTLGQGPEFLTYFQNEAQLEKSRLLSDRFSAERPKGSFSTLEIQRTEQGDSAMYLCASSWTSRGSTEAFFGQGTRLTVV.

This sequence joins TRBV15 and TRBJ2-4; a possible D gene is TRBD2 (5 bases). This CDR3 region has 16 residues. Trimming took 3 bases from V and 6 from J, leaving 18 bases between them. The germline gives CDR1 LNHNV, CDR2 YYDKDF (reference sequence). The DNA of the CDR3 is TGTGCCACCAGCAGGGCTGCCGGGATAAGAGGAAACATTCAGTACTTC. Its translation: CATSRAAGIRGNIQYF.

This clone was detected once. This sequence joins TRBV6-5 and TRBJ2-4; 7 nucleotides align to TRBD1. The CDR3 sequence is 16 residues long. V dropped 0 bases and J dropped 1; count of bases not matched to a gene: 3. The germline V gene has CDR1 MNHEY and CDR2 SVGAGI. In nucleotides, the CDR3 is TGTGCCAGCAGTTACTCGACAGGGCTGGCCAAAAACATTCAGTACTTC. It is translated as CASSYSTGLAKNIQYF.

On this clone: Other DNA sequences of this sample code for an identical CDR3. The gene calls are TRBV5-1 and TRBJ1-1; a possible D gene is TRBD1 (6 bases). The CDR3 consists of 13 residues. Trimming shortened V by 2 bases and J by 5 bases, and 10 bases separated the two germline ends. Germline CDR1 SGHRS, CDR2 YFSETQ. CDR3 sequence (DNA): TGCGCCAGCAGCTTAACAGGGCGAACTGAAGCTTTCTTT. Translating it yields CASSLTGRTEAFF.

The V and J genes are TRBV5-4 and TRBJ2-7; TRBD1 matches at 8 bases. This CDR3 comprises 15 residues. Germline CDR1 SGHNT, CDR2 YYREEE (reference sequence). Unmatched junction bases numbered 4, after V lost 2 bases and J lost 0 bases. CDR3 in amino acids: CASSLRDRYSYEQYF. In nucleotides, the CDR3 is TGTGCCAGCAGCTTAAGGGACAGGTACTCCTACGAGCAGTACTTC.

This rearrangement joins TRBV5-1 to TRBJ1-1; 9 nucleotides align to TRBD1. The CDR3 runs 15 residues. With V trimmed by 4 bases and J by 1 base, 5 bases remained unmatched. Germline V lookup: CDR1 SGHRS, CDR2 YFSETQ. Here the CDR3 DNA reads TGCGCCAGCAGCAACCGGGACAGGGAGAACACTGAAGCTTTCTTT. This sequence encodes CASSNRDRENTEAFF.